This record concerns one T cell receptor beta chain sequence. The antigen is unknown. The donor cohort consisted entirely of Caucasian adults residing in Nashville, Tennessee. This sample stems from a study of shared clonotypes between healthy human individuals. Study details: In total, the donors were two women and a few men aged 18 to 49.

Several immunoSEQ plates held equal portions of the genomic DNA taken from each subset. Produced via immunoSEQ multiplex PCR; TCRdb's table is partial and in-frame only. Altogether around 1.5 million clones are present, approximately 98% being singletons, with the ten largest covering roughly 0.45%. General observations from the study: Rarefaction indicated that sorted-subset sequencing remained incomplete although depth was large.

V lost 2 bases and J lost 3, with 10 bases in between. Germline V CDR1 and CDR2: SEHNR, FQNEAQ (reference sequence). The CDR3 runs to 14 residues. Sample: naive CD4+ T cells sorted from blood. Regarding subset: CD45RA+ positively selected. The sequence came from a man aged 30 to 45 in good health. The chain couples TRBV7-9 to TRBJ1-1; D is uncertain. CDR3 loop: CASSLSPPDTEAFF. The CDR3 DNA reads TGTGCCAGCAGCTTATCGCCTCCTGACACTGAAGCTTTCTTT.